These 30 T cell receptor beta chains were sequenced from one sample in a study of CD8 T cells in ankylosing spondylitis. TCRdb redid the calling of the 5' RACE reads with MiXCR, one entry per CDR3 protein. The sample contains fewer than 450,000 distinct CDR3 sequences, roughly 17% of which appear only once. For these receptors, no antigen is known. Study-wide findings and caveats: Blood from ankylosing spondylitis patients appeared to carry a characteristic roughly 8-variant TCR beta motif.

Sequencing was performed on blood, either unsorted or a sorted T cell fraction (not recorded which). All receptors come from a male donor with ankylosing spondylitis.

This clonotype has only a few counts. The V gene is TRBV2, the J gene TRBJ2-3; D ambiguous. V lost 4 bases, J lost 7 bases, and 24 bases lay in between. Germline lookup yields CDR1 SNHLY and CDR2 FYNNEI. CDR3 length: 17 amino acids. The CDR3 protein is CASSGAPDSPIPHTQYF. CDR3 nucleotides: TGTGCCAGCAGTGGGGCCCCAGATAGTCCTATACCCCATACGCAGTATTTT.

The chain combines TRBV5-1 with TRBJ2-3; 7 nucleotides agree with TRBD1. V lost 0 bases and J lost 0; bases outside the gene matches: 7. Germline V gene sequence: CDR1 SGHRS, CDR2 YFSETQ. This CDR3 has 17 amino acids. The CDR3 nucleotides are TGCGCCAGCAGCTTGGGTATTGGGGACAGCAGCACAGATACGCAGTATTTT. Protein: CASSLGIGDSSTDTQYF.

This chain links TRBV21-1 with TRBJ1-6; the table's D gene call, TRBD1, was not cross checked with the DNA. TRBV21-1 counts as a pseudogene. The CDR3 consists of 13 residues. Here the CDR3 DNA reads TGTGCCAGCTGCCGGGATCCCTATTCACCCCTCCACTTT. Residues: CASCRDPYSPLHF.

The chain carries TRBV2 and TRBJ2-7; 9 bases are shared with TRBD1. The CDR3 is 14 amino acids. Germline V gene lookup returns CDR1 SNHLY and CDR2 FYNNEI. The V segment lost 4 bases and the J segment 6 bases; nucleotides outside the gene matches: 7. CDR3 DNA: TGTGCCAGCAGTGTATACAGGGGGCGATCCGAGCAGTACTTC. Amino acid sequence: CASSVYRGRSEQYF.

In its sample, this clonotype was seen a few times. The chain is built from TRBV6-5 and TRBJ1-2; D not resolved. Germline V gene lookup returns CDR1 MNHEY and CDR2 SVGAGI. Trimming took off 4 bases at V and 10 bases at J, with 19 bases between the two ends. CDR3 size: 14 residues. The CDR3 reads CASSSPEWRDDYTF. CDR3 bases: TGTGCCAGCAGTTCCCCCGAGTGGCGGGATGACTACACCTTC.

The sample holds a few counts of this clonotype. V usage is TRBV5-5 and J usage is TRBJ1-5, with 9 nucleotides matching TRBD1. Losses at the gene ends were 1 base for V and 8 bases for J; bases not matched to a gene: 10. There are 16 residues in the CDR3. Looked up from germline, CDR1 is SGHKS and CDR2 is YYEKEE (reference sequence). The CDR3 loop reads CASSLLGQGSFEPQHF. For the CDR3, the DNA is TGTGCCAGCAGCTTGCTAGGACAGGGGAGTTTTGAGCCCCAGCATTTT.

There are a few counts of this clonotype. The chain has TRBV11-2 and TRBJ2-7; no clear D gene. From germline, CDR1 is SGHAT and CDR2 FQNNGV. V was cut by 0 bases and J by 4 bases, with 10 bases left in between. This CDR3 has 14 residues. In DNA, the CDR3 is TGTGCCAGCAGCTTAGATTCCGGACCATACGAGCAGTACTTC. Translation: CASSLDSGPYEQYF.

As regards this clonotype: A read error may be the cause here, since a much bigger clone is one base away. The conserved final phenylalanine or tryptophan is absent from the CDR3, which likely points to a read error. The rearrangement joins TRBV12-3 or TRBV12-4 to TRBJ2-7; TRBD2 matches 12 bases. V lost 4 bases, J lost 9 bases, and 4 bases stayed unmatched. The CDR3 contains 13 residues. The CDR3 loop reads CASSSSGRAWQYL. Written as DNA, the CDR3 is TGTGCCAGCAGTTCTAGCGGGAGGGCCTGGCAGTACTTA.

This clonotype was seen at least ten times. CDR3: CASSFTGPGELFF. CDR3 nucleotides: TGCGCCAGCAGCTTTACAGGGCCCGGGGAGCTGTTTTTT. The gene calls are TRBV5-1 and TRBJ2-2, with a weak D call TRBD1 (6 bases). The V and J ends lost 2 bases and 6 bases respectively, with 8 bases between them. The germline CDR1 and CDR2 sequences are SGHRS and YFSETQ. The CDR3 has 13 amino acids.

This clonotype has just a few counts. CDR3 sequence reads: CASGFGAVQYF. The DNA for the CDR3 is TGTGCCAGCGGCTTCGGGGCCGTGCAGTACTTC. The gene calls are TRBV12-3 or TRBV12-4 and TRBJ2-7, with D perhaps assigned TRBD1 or TRBD2 (5 bases each). Trimming pared 8 bases from V and 9 bases from J, leaving 14 bases between. The CDR3 runs to 11 residues.

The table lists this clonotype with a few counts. CDR3 bases: TGCAGTGCTAGAGTCCTTGGGACATCGAACACTGAAGCTTTCTTT. Translation: CSARVLGTSNTEAFF. J is TRBJ1-1 and V is TRBV20-1, with D perhaps matching TRBD1 (6 bases). Germline assignment: CDR1 DFQATT and CDR2 SNEGSKA (reference sequence). The germline V and J ends were trimmed by 1 base and 1 base, with 13 bases remaining between them. CDR3 length: 15 residues.

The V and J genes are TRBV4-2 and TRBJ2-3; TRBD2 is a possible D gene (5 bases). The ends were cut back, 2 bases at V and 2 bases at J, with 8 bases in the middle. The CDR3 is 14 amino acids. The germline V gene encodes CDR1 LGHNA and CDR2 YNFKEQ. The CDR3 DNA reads TGTGCCAGCAGCCAACAAGGACTCACAGATACGCAGTATTTT. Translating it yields CASSQQGLTDTQYF.

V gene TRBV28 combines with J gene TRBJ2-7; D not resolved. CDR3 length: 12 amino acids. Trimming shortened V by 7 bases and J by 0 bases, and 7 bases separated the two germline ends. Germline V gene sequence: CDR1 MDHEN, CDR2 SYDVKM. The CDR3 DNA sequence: TGTGCCAGCAATACGATCTCCTACGAGCAGTACTTC. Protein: CASNTISYEQYF.

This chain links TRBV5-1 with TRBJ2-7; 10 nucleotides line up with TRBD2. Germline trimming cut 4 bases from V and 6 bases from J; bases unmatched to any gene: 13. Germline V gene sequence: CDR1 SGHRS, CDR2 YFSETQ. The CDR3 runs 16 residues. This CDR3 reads CASSQIAGGTRGEQYF. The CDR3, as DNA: TGCGCCAGCAGCCAAATAGCGGGAGGTACTCGGGGCGAGCAGTACTTC.

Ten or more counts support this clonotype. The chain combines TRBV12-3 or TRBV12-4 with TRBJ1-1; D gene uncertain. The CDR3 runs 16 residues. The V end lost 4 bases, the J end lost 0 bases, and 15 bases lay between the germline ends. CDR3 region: CASSSPLTLMNTEAFF. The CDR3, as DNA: TGTGCCAGCAGTTCCCCTTTAACGCTCATGAACACTGAAGCTTTCTTT.

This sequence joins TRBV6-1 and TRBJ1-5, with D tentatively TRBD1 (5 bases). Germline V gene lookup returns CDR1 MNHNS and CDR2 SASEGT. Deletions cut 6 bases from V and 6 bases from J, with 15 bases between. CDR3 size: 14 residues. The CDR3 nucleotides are TGTGCCAGCAGCGTGGCTACAGGACGTCAGCCCCAGCATTTT. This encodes CASSVATGRQPQHF.

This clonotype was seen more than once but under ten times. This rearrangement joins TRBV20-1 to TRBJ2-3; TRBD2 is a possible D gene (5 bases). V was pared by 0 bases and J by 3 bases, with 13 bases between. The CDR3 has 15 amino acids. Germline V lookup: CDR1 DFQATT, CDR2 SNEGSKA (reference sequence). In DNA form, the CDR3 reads TGCAGTGCTAGAGATCGGGGAGTACCTACAGATACGCAGTATTTT. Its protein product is CSARDRGVPTDTQYF.

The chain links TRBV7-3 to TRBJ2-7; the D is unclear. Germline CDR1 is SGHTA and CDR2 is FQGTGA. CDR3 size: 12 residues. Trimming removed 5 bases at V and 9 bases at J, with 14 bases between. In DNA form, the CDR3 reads TGTGCCAGCAGCCTCAGTCCCGAAGGGCAGTACTTC. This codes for CASSLSPEGQYF.

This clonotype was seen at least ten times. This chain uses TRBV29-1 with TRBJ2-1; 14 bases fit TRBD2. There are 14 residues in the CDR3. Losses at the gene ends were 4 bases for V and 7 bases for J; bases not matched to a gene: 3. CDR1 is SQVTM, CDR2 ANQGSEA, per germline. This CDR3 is CSVGTSGGNNEQFF. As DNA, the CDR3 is TGCAGCGTTGGGACTAGCGGGGGGAATAATGAGCAGTTCTTC.

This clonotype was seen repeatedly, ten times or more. Here the CDR3 reads CASTYRGGNQPQHF. The CDR3 nucleotides read TGTGCCAGCACCTACAGAGGCGGCAATCAGCCCCAGCATTTT. The chain links TRBV6-2 or TRBV6-3 to TRBJ1-5, with D unresolved. Trimming removed 7 bases at V and 2 bases at J, with 12 bases between. This CDR3 region has 14 residues. CDR1 and CDR2 (germline): MNHEY, SVGEGT.

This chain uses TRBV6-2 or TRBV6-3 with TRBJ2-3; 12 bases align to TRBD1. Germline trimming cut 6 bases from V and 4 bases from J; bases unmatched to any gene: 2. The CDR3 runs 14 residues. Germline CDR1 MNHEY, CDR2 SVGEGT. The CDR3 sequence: CASRGQGAPDTQYF. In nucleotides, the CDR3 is TGTGCCAGCAGGGGACAGGGGGCCCCAGATACGCAGTATTTT.

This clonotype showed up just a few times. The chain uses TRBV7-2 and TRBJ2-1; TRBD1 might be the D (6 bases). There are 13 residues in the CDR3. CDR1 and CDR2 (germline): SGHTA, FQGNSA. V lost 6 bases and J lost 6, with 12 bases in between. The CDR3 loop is CASRQIGGNEQFF. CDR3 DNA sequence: TGTGCCAGCAGACAAATAGGGGGCAATGAGCAGTTCTTC.

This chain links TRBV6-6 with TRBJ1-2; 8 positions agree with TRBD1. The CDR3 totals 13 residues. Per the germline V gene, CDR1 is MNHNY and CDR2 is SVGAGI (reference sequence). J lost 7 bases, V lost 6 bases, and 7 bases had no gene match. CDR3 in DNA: TGTGCCAGCAGCCAGACAGGGGTGGTTGGCTACACCTTC. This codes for CASSQTGVVGYTF.

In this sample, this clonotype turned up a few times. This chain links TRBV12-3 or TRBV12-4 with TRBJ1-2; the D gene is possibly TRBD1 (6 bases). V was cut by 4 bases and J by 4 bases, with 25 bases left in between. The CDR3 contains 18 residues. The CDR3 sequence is CASSSLYWGTPKTYGYTF. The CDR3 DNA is TGTGCCAGCAGTTCTCTATATTGGGGGACACCCAAGACCTATGGCTACACCTTC.

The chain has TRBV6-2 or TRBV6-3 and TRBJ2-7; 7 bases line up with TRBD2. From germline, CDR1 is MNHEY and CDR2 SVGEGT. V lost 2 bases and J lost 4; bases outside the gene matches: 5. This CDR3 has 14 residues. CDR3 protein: CASSYARGKYEQYF. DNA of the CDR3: TGTGCCAGCAGTTACGCGCGGGGGAAGTACGAGCAGTACTTC.

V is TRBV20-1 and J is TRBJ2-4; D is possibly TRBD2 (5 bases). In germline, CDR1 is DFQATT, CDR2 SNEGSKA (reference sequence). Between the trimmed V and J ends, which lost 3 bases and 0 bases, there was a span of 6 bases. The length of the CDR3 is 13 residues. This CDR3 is CSARSGAKNIQYF. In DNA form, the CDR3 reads TGCAGTGCTAGGAGCGGAGCCAAAAACATTCAGTACTTC.

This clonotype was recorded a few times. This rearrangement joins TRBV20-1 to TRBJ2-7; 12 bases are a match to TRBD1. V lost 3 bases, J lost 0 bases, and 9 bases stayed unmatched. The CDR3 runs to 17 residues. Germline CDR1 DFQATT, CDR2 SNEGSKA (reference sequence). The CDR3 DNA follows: TGCAGTGCTAGCGCCGGGACAGGGGGCCGAACCTCCTACGAGCAGTACTTC. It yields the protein CSASAGTGGRTSYEQYF.

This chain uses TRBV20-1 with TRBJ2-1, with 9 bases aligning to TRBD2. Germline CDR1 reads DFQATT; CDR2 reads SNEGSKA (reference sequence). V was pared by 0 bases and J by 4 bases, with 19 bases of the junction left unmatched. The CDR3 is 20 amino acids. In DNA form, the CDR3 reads TGCAGTGCTAGAGACCCTAGGGGACTAGCAAAAGGGATGGGTTACAATGAGCAGTTCTTC. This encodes CSARDPRGLAKGMGYNEQFF.

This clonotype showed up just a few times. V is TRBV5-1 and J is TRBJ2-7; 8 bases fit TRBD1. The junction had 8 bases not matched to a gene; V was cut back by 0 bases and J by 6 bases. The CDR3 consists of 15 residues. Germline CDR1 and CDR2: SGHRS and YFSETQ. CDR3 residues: CASSLGIAGGFEQYF. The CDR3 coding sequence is TGCGCCAGCAGCTTGGGGATAGCAGGGGGCTTCGAGCAGTACTTC.

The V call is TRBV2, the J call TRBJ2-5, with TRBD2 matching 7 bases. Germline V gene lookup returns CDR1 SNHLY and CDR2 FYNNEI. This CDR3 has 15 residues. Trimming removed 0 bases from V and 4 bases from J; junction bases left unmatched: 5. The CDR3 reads CASSEAAGVGETQYF. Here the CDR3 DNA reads TGTGCCAGCAGTGAAGCGGCGGGAGTGGGAGAGACCCAGTACTTC.